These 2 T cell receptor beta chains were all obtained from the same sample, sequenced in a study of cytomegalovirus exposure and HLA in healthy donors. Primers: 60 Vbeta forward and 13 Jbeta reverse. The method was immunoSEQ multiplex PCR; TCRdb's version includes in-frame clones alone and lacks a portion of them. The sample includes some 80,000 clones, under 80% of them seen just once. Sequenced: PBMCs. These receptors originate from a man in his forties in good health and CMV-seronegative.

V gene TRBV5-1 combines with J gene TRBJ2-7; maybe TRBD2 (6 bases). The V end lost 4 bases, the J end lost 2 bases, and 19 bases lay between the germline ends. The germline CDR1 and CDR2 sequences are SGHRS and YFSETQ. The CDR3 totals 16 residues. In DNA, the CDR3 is TGCGCCAGCAGCCCTCAGGTGGGAGGATCAGCCTACGAGCAGTACTTC. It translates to CASSPQVGGSAYEQYF.

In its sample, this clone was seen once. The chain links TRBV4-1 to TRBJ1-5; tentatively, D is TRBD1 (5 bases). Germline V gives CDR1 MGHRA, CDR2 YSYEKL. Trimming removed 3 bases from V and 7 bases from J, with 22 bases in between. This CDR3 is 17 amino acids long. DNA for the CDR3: TGCGCCAGCAGCCAGGAGGGTACCGCGGCAGGGAAACAGCCCCAGCATTTT. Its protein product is CASSQEGTAAGKQPQHF.